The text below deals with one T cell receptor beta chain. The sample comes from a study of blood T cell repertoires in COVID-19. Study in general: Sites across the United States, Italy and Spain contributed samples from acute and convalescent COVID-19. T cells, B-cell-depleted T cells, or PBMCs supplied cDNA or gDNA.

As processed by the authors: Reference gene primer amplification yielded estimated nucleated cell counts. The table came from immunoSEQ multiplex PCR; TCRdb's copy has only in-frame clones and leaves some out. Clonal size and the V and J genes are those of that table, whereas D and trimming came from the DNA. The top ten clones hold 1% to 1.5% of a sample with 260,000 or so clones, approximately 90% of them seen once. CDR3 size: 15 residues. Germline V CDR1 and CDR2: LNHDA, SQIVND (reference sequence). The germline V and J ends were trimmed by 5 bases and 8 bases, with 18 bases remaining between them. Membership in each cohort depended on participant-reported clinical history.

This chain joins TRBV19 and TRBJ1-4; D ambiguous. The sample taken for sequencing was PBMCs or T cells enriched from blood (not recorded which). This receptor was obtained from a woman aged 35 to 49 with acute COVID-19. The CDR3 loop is CASSPLTVEGEKLFF. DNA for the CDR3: TGTGCCAGTAGTCCCCTGACCGTGGAGGGCGAAAAACTGTTTTTT. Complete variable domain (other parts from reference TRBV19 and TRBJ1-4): DGGITQSPKYLFRKEGQNVTLSCEQNLNHDAMYWYRQDPGQGLRLIYYSQIVNDFQKGDIAEGYSVSREKKESFPLTVTSAQKNPTAFYLCASSPLTVEGEKLFFGSGTQLSVL.